This T cell receptor beta chain stems from a study of Graves' ophthalmopathy and Graves' hyperthyroidism. The overall study: Over 18 months of follow-up, stable hyperthyroidism required that no ophthalmopathy appear.

Study outcomes and limitations: Most expanded clonotypes in thyroid above 0.001 frequency also showed up in blood.

Using RNA transcripts, the TCR beta CDR3 regions were amplified. RT-PCR was first run with HTBI primers, then multiplex PCR in a second round. TCRdb called the multiplex PCR reads again in MiXCR, with one record for every CDR3 protein. Among roughly 1.1 million distinct CDR3 sequences listed, 35% to 40% were seen once. This clonotype has at least ten counts. Antigen: not known. Ages of hyperthyroidism patients ran from 18 to 65, and their diagnoses were new, under 2 months' duration. Pregnant or lactating patients and those with other autoimmune diseases or uncontrolled infections were excluded. Trimming stripped 0 bases from V and 2 bases from J, with 10 bases between. The CDR3 spans 16 residues. The germline V gene has CDR1 ENHRY and CDR2 SYGVKD.

Sequences were obtained from peripheral blood or thyroid tissue (not recorded which). This receptor was identified in an adult man with Graves' hyperthyroidism. V usage is TRBV10-3 and J usage is TRBJ2-2; D is uncertain. CDR3 sequence reads: CAISESADPNTGELFF. The CDR3 bases are TGTGCCATCAGTGAGTCGGCCGACCCCAACACCGGGGAGCTGTTTTTT.